What follows are 20 T cell receptor beta chains derived from one specimen sequenced in a study of radiation and T cells in renal cell carcinoma. Profiling relied on immunoSEQ multiplex PCR, and the TCRdb table lists in-frame clones only, not all of them. The table lists some 58,000 clones, 70% to 80% of them singletons. As for time point: blood 2 weeks post-SBRT. Treatment indicated: 15 Gy SBRT to primary tumor, nephrectomy 4 weeks later. The sample consisted of blood, taken from a patient whose treatment included radiotherapy and nephrectomy. The receptors here all came from a man aged 55 to 70 with renal cell carcinoma.

The chain couples TRBV18 to TRBJ2-5, with a tentative D call TRBD1 (5 bases). The CDR3 covers 14 residues. Trimming pared 0 bases from V and 4 bases from J, leaving 9 bases between. Germline V gives CDR1 KGHSH, CDR2 LQKENI. The CDR3 DNA follows: TGTGCCAGCTCACCACCCACAACAGGAGAGACCCAGTACTTC. It translates to CASSPPTTGETQYF.

The V call is TRBV18, the J call TRBJ1-1; TRBD1 agrees at 8 bases. The trim removed 5 bases at V and 3 bases at J, leaving 8 bases unmatched. CDR3 length equals 15 residues. Germline assignment: CDR1 KGHSH and CDR2 LQKENI. CDR3 in amino acids: CASSTTTGEDTEAFF. The CDR3 DNA sequence: TGTGCCAGCTCAACCACGACAGGGGAGGACACTGAAGCTTTCTTT.

The chain uses TRBV10-3 and TRBJ1-5; TRBD1 matches at 10 bases. Germline V gives CDR1 ENHRY, CDR2 SYGVKD. After removal of 7 bases from V and 2 bases from J, the junction contained 2 bases not matched to a gene. The CDR3 has 14 amino acids. CDR3 bases: TGTGCCATCAAGGGGACAGGGGGCAATCAGCCCCAGCATTTT. Translation gives CAIKGTGGNQPQHF.

The genes are TRBV10-3 and TRBJ2-7, with TRBD1 identical over 7 bases. The V gene's germline CDR1 is ENHRY and CDR2 SYGVKD. V trimming: 10 bases; J trimming: 0 bases; junction bases outside the gene matches: 6. This CDR3 spans 13 amino acids. CDR3 loop: CATGQDVSYEQYV. The CDR3 nucleotides are TGTGCCACTGGACAGGACGTCTCCTACGAGCAGTACGTC.

This clone was recorded once. In nucleotides, the CDR3 is TGTGCCAGCACTCCTGCCGGGGTTCGAATTCGGGGCTACACCTTC. Amino acids: CASTPAGVRIRGYTF. The J gene is TRBJ1-2, the V gene TRBV6-6; D not resolved. The CDR3 spans 15 residues. Trimming left V 7 bases short and J 8 bases short, with 23 bases between. Germline V CDR1 and CDR2: MNHNY, SVGAGI (reference sequence).

The chain uses TRBV27 and TRBJ2-2; 15 nucleotides align to TRBD2. Unmatched junction bases numbered 4, after V lost 5 bases and J lost 3 bases. In germline, CDR1 is MNHEY, CDR2 SMNVEV (reference sequence). This CDR3 is built from 17 residues. CDR3 protein: CASSGLAGGPHTGELFF. The CDR3 nucleotides read TGTGCCAGCAGTGGACTAGCGGGGGGGCCGCACACCGGGGAGCTGTTTTTT.

This clone was counted a few times. The chain has TRBV11-2 and TRBJ2-3, with TRBD2 matching 8 bases. The trim removed 4 bases at V and 2 bases at J, leaving 5 bases unmatched. Germline V gene sequence: CDR1 SGHAT, CDR2 FQNNGV. The CDR3 covers 15 residues. The CDR3 bases are TGTGCCAGCAGCTCGGGTAGCGGGGACACAGATACGCAGTATTTT. Amino acid sequence: CASSSGSGDTDTQYF.

The V call is TRBV29-1, the J call TRBJ1-1; D is unresolved. CDR3 length: 12 amino acids. V lost 7 bases to trimming and J lost 5 bases, with 14 bases between them. The germline gives CDR1 SQVTM, CDR2 ANQGSEA. Here the CDR3 reads CSAAIGGTEAFF. The CDR3 DNA reads TGCAGCGCCGCCATTGGAGGGACTGAAGCTTTCTTT. The whole variable domain, filled in from reference TRBV29-1 and TRBJ1-1, reads SAVISQKPSRDICQRGTSLTIQCQVDSQVTMMFWYRQQPGQSLTLIATANQGSEATYESGFVIDKFPISRPNLTFSTLTVSNMSPEDSSIYLCSAAIGGTEAFFGQGTRLTVV.

The V and J genes are TRBV27 and TRBJ2-3; 9 nucleotides line up with TRBD1. This CDR3 region has 16 residues. J lost 3 bases, V lost 8 bases, and 12 bases had no gene match. Germline lookup yields CDR1 MNHEY and CDR2 SMNVEV (reference sequence). The CDR3 loop is CASASGTGKRTDTQYF. The CDR3, as DNA: TGTGCCAGCGCGAGTGGGACAGGGAAAAGGACAGATACGCAGTATTTT.

This rearrangement joins TRBV4-3 to TRBJ1-3; D gene uncertain. With 4 bases removed from V and 4 bases from J, the gap between germline ends came to 8 bases. This CDR3 region has 13 residues. Germline values: CDR1 LGHNA, CDR2 YSLEER. In nucleotides, the CDR3 is TGCGCCAGCAGCCTATTGACAGGAAACACCATATATTTT. Translation gives CASSLLTGNTIYF.

The chain couples TRBV7-2 to TRBJ2-7; D is ambiguous. The V gene lost 1 base and the J gene lost 4 bases, with 11 bases spanning the gap. This CDR3 is 14 amino acids long. Germline V gene data show CDR1 as SGHTA and CDR2 as FQGNSA. The CDR3 DNA sequence: TGTGCCAGCAGCTTAGTTCGGCCTGGGTACGAGCAGTACTTC. Translating gives CASSLVRPGYEQYF.

V gene TRBV19 combines with J gene TRBJ2-1; D remains unclear. The CDR3 contains 13 residues. The V and J ends lost 8 bases and 3 bases respectively, with 11 bases between them. Looked up from germline, CDR1 is LNHDA and CDR2 is SQIVND (reference sequence). CDR3 nucleotide sequence: TGTGCCAGTGGTGAAGACAACTACAATGAGCAGTTCTTC. Protein product: CASGEDNYNEQFF. The complete variable domain, with remaining parts taken from reference TRBV19 and TRBJ2-1, reads DGGITQSPKYLFRKEGQNVTLSCEQNLNHDAMYWYRQDPGQGLRLIYYSQIVNDFQKGDIAEGYSVSREKKESFPLTVTSAQKNPTAFYLCASGEDNYNEQFFGPGTRLTVL.

The chain is built from TRBV7-9 and TRBJ1-1; weak D call: TRBD1 (6 bases). V dropped 4 bases and J dropped 8 bases, with 14 bases sitting between them. This CDR3 is built from 13 residues. Germline V lookup: CDR1 SEHNR, CDR2 FQNEAQ (reference sequence). Written as DNA, the CDR3 is TGTGCCAGCAGCTCCCTGGGCGACAGGGAAGCTTTCTTT. Its translation: CASSSLGDREAFF.

CDR3 sequence (DNA): TGTGCCTGGAGTGTACTCACCCCCCTGAGCACTGAAGCTTTCTTT. Its translation is CAWSVLTPLSTEAFF. The chain has TRBV30 and TRBJ1-1; D gene unclear. From germline, CDR1 is GTSNPN and CDR2 SVGIG (reference sequence). The CDR3 is 15 amino acids. V gave up 0 bases and J gave up 4 bases, with 15 bases separating them.

V gene TRBV18 combines with J gene TRBJ2-1; 12 positions match TRBD2. Losses at the gene ends were 3 bases for V and 8 bases for J; bases not matched to a gene: 11. The CDR3 extends over 17 amino acids. CDR1 is KGHSH and CDR2 is LQKENI in the germline V gene. CDR3 sequence reads: CASSPPSGRAQRDEQFF. In DNA, the CDR3 is TGTGCCAGCTCACCTCCTAGCGGGAGGGCTCAGAGGGATGAGCAGTTCTTC.

The chain links TRBV14 to TRBJ2-5; D not resolved. The V end lost 4 bases, the J end lost 5 bases, and 14 bases lay between the germline ends. Germline lookup yields CDR1 SGHDN and CDR2 FVKESK. The CDR3 is 14 residues long. In DNA, the CDR3 is TGTGCCAGCAGCCCCTACCGAAATCCGGAGACCCAGTACTTC. Its protein is CASSPYRNPETQYF.

The chain employs TRBV19 and TRBJ1-3; 11 bases match TRBD1. This CDR3 contains 17 residues. Germline V lookup: CDR1 LNHDA, CDR2 SQIVND (reference sequence). V was pared by 3 bases and J by 1 base, with 5 bases of the junction left unmatched. The CDR3 here is CASSIGQGARSGNTIYF. The CDR3 bases are TGTGCCAGTAGTATCGGACAGGGGGCTAGGTCTGGAAACACCATATATTTT.

The J gene is TRBJ2-2, the V gene TRBV6-5; 7 bases are a match to TRBD2. The CDR3 is 14 amino acids. V gave up 5 bases and J gave up 4 bases; unmatched junction bases: 4. Germline CDR1 MNHEY, CDR2 SVGAGI. This chain's CDR3 is CASSRLAPTGELFF. The CDR3 nucleotides read TGTGCCAGCAGTCGACTAGCACCCACCGGGGAGCTGTTTTTT.

The chain has TRBV7-8 and TRBJ2-3; the D gene is possibly TRBD2 (7 bases). Trimming stripped 8 bases from V and 3 bases from J, with 18 bases between. The germline V gene encodes CDR1 SGHVS and CDR2 FQNEAQ. The CDR3 contains 15 residues. The CDR3 reads CASGWDRGGTDTQYF. Written as DNA, the CDR3 is TGTGCCAGCGGTTGGGATAGGGGGGGAACAGATACGCAGTATTTT.

This clone was recorded once. The J gene is TRBJ1-2, the V gene TRBV11-2, with D possibly TRBD1 on 5 matching bases. V lost 5 bases and J 8 bases, leaving 15 bases between the germline ends. Per germline, CDR1 SGHAT and CDR2 FQNNGV. This CDR3 is built from 13 residues. The CDR3, as DNA: TGTGCCAGCAGCCCTATAGGGGTTGGGGGCTACACCTTC. Protein sequence: CASSPIGVGGYTF.